The 14 T cell receptor beta chains below were found in one sample sequenced in a study of blood T cells in healthy people across ages. A second roughly 7 to 12 cycle PCR used barcoded and J-beta primers. One entry per CDR3 protein results from TCRdb running MiXCR on the 5' RACE reads. The sample consists of 1.5 million to 2 million distinct CDR3 sequences, roughly 52% of them appearing once. Material for sequencing was blood. Receptors originate from a woman aged 40 to 50 in good health.

This clonotype appeared a single time. The gene calls are TRBV27 and TRBJ2-5; D is tentatively TRBD1 or TRBD2 (5 bases each). The DNA end is more similar to TRBJ2-7, so the J call may be wrong. The germline V gene has CDR1 MNHEY and CDR2 SMNVEV (reference sequence). CDR3 size: 14 residues. The CDR3 DNA sequence: TGTGCCAGCAGTCTTCCGGGGCGCGTGAACGAGCAGTACTTC. Its translation is CASSLPGRVNEQYF.

This chain joins TRBV6-5 and TRBJ1-2; 7 bases fit TRBD1. The trim removed 2 bases at V and 1 base at J, leaving 4 bases unmatched. Looked up from germline, CDR1 is MNHEY and CDR2 is SVGAGI. The CDR3 is made up of 15 amino acids. The chain's CDR3 is CASSYLGGLNYGYTF. The CDR3 DNA sequence: TGTGCCAGCAGTTACCTAGGGGGCCTTAACTATGGCTACACCTTC.

This clonotype was seen only a few times. This rearrangement joins TRBV28 to TRBJ2-1; D is undetermined. Germline V gene lookup returns CDR1 MDHEN and CDR2 SYDVKM. V was pared by 6 bases and J by 12 bases, with 12 bases between. The CDR3 has 11 residues. The CDR3 bases are TGTGCCAGCAGATCCGACCAGCGGCAGTTCTTC. Amino acid sequence: CASRSDQRQFF.

This clonotype has a handful of counts. The J gene is TRBJ2-4, the V gene TRBV20-1; D is perhaps TRBD1 or TRBD2 (5 bases each). Germline-derived CDR1 and CDR2 are DFQATT and SNEGSKA (reference sequence). The length of the CDR3 is 17 residues. Between the trimmed V and J ends, which lost 0 bases and 1 base, there was a span of 16 bases. DNA of the CDR3: TGCAGTGCTAGAGATGAGGGGCGGTACCTGGCCAAAAACATTCAGTACTTC. It is translated as CSARDEGRYLAKNIQYF.

V gene TRBV20-1 combines with J gene TRBJ1-5; 9 bases match TRBD1. In germline, CDR1 is DFQATT, CDR2 SNEGSKA (reference sequence). CDR3 length: 15 residues. The V segment lost 1 base and the J segment 4 bases; nucleotides outside the gene matches: 5. The CDR3 DNA reads TGCAGTGCTAGAGTGGGGACAGGGACGAATCAGCCCCAGCATTTT. Encoded protein: CSARVGTGTNQPQHF.

This clonotype was counted a single time. This chain links TRBV3-1 with TRBJ1-2; 8 bases align to TRBD1. V was pared by 0 bases and J by 11 bases, with 5 bases of the junction left unmatched. CDR3 size: 13 residues. Germline V gene lookup returns CDR1 LGHDT and CDR2 YNNKEL (reference sequence). CDR3 region: CASSQDQGAKYTF. The CDR3, as DNA: TGTGCCAGCAGCCAAGACCAGGGGGCTAAGTACACCTTC.

The CDR3 region is CASSLVRTLYNEQYF. CDR3 DNA sequence: TGTGCCAGCAGCTTAGTGAGGACTCTCTACAATGAGCAGTACTTC. The chain combines TRBV7-2 with TRBJ2-5, with D perhaps matching TRBD2 (5 bases). This CDR3 spans 15 amino acids. The germline CDR1 and CDR2 sequences are SGHTA and FQGNSA. The germline V and J ends were trimmed by 1 base and 11 bases, with 20 bases remaining between them.

The rearrangement links TRBV7-8 to TRBJ2-5; 10 bases fit TRBD1. After removal of 3 bases from V and 4 bases from J, the junction contained 5 bases not matched to a gene. CDR1 is SGHVS, CDR2 FQNEAQ, per germline. CDR3 length: 15 residues. The CDR3 protein is CASSLGQGMGETQYF. For the CDR3, the DNA is TGTGCCAGCAGCTTGGGACAGGGGATGGGAGAGACCCAGTACTTC.

V and J are TRBV11-2 and TRBJ2-7, with 12 bases matching TRBD2. The J call may be faulty, since TRBJ2-5 better matches the DNA end. Germline CDR1 SGHAT, CDR2 FQNNGV. The CDR3 contains 15 residues. The DNA of the CDR3 is TGTGCCAGCAGCCACACTAGCGGGGGGATGGAGACCCAGTACTTC. Translated, it gives CASSHTSGGMETQYF.

This rearrangement joins TRBV24-1 to TRBJ1-2; D call uncertain. Germline V gene sequence: CDR1 KGHDR, CDR2 SFDVKD. This CDR3 is 12 amino acids long. V dropped 3 bases and J dropped 9 bases, with 10 bases sitting between them. In DNA, the CDR3 is TGTGCCACCAGTGATCCCCTGGAGAGCTACACCTTC. It specifies CATSDPLESYTF.

The rearrangement joins TRBV6-5 to TRBJ2-7; D is tentatively TRBD1 or TRBD2 (6 bases each). The germline CDR1 and CDR2 sequences are MNHEY and SVGAGI. This CDR3 spans 13 amino acids. V lost 1 base and J lost 4, with 8 bases in between. For the CDR3, the DNA is TGTGCCAGCAGTTACTGGAGGGGGTACGAGCAGTACTTC. It yields the protein CASSYWRGYEQYF.

The J gene is TRBJ1-2, the V gene TRBV9; 9 bases are a match to TRBD1. The germline V gene encodes CDR1 SGDLS and CDR2 YYNGEE. V trimming: 4 bases; J trimming: 4 bases; junction bases outside the gene matches: 14. This CDR3 contains 17 residues. DNA for the CDR3: TGTGCCAGCAGCCCGGGACAGGGAGGCCTCTATAGCTATGGCTACACCTTC. Translating it yields CASSPGQGGLYSYGYTF.

The chain combines TRBV7-6 with TRBJ2-1; 12 bases match TRBD2. The CDR3 totals 18 residues. The J segment lost 7 bases and the V segment lost 0 bases, leaving 10 bases of the junction unmatched. CDR1 and CDR2 from the germline V gene are SGHVS and FNYEAQ. The CDR3 DNA reads as TGTGCCAGCAGCTTAGCGCTTGGGTCTAGCGGGGGGGGAAATGAGCAGTTCTTC. As protein: CASSLALGSSGGGNEQFF. The whole variable domain, filled in from reference TRBV7-6 and TRBJ2-1, reads GAGVSQSPRYKVTKRGQDVALRCDPISGHVSLYWYRQALGQGPEFLTYFNYEAQQDKSGLPNDRFSAERPEGSISTLTIQRTEQRDSAMYRCASSLALGSSGGGNEQFFGPGTRLTVL.

The rearrangement links TRBV28 to TRBJ2-5; tentatively, D is TRBD1 or TRBD2 (7 bases each). The closer fit of TRBJ2-7 to the DNA end suggests the J call may be wrong. The germline V gene encodes CDR1 MDHEN and CDR2 SYDVKM. The CDR3 is made up of 17 amino acids. The CDR3 loop is CASSPEADRDYRNEQYF. In nucleotides, the CDR3 is TGTGCCAGCAGTCCCGAGGCTGACAGGGACTATAGGAACGAGCAGTACTTC.